The 18 T cell receptor beta chains below were found in one sample sequenced in a study of regulatory T cells in long-lasting Graves disease. Time point denoted: persistent/refractory GD, antithyroid drugs over 5 years with positive TRAb. With RNA extracted from PBMCs as input, the TCR library was made. Libraries of TCR beta came from iRepertoire HTBI primers plus Arm-PCR of CDR3 regions. TCRdb itself ran the multiplex PCR reads through MiXCR, one entry per CDR3 protein. The repertoire holds around 460,000 distinct CDR3 sequences, with about 22% as singletons. This specimen consisted of peripheral blood mononuclear cells (PBMCs), obtained when the disease was refractory, from a patient treated with antithyroid drugs. These receptors were taken from a female donor with Graves disease.

For this clonotype: This may be a read error, as it is one base from a much larger clone. J is TRBJ1-2 and V is TRBV19, with 7 bases identical to TRBD1. The junction had 15 bases not matched to a gene; V was cut back by 7 bases and J by 7 bases. The CDR3 sequence is 15 residues long. Looked up from germline, CDR1 is LNHDA and CDR2 is SQIVND (reference sequence). The CDR3 nucleotides are TGTGCCAGTAACCCCGGCGGAGGGGGCGACTGTGGCTACACCTTC. Translating it yields CASNPGGGGDCGYTF.

This clonotype has a single count. This clone may be a read error of a much larger clone one base away. The genes are TRBV7-2 and TRBJ1-6; TRBD1 agrees at 8 bases. The J segment lost 8 bases and the V segment lost 5 bases, leaving 2 bases of the junction unmatched. The CDR3 loop spans 13 amino acids. Germline values: CDR1 SGHTA, CDR2 FQGNSA. The CDR3 DNA reads as TGTGCCAGCAGCCCGGACAGGGATTCACCCCTCCACTTT. It specifies CASSPDRDSPLHF.

The rearrangement joins TRBV5-1 to TRBJ2-2; 8 bases match TRBD2. Per the germline V gene, CDR1 is SGHRS and CDR2 is YFSETQ. This CDR3 region has 15 residues. The V and J ends lost 2 bases and 7 bases, in that order; junction bases with no gene match: 7. CDR3 in amino acids: CASSLEAGENGELFF. In DNA form, the CDR3 reads TGCGCCAGCAGCTTAGAAGCGGGAGAGAACGGGGAGCTGTTTTTT.

The V and J genes are TRBV2 and TRBJ1-3; the D is unclear. The CDR3 length is 15 residues. Germline CDR1 reads SNHLY; CDR2 reads FYNNEI. V lost 7 bases and J 4 bases, leaving 17 bases between the germline ends. The chain's CDR3 is CASNQNGITGNTIYF. The CDR3 coding sequence is TGTGCCAGCAACCAGAACGGTATTACGGGAAACACCATATATTTT.

Only a few counts were recorded for this clonotype. The chain is built from TRBV10-3 and TRBJ2-7, with a tentative D call TRBD2 (5 bases). The length of the CDR3 is 14 residues. Per germline, CDR1 ENHRY and CDR2 SYGVKD. V was clipped by 0 bases and J by 2 bases, with 8 bases between them. The CDR3: CAISESEVTYEQYF. For the CDR3, the DNA is TGTGCCATCAGTGAGTCGGAGGTAACCTACGAGCAGTACTTC.

This clonotype was seen more than once but under ten times. The rearrangement joins TRBV30 to TRBJ2-5; either TRBD1 or TRBD2 may supply D (6 bases each). Germline CDR1 and CDR2: GTSNPN and SVGIG (reference sequence). The CDR3 extends over 14 amino acids. The germline V and J ends were trimmed by 3 bases and 5 bases, with 16 bases remaining between them. The CDR3 bases are TGTGCCTGGAGGTCCGGGGGCGGTTGGGAGACCCAGTACTTC. Protein: CAWRSGGGWETQYF.

A few counts support this clonotype. V gene TRBV10-3 combines with J gene TRBJ2-1; D remains unclear. The V and J ends lost 6 bases and 7 bases respectively, with 13 bases between them. The germline V gene has CDR1 ENHRY and CDR2 SYGVKD. The CDR3 has 13 amino acids. The CDR3 DNA follows: TGTGCCATCAGAGGGATTCCGCTGAATGAGCAGTTCTTC. This sequence encodes CAIRGIPLNEQFF.

V usage is TRBV5-1 and J usage is TRBJ1-6; 11 bases align to TRBD1. Germline trimming cut 5 bases from V and 5 bases from J; bases unmatched to any gene: 3. Germline V gene lookup returns CDR1 SGHRS and CDR2 YFSETQ. This CDR3 spans 15 amino acids. The CDR3 nucleotides read TGCGCCAGCAGAGGACAGGGGGCTGATAATTCACCCCTCCACTTT. This sequence encodes CASRGQGADNSPLHF. Full variable domain (missing parts from reference TRBV5-1 and TRBJ1-6): KAGVTQTPRYLIKTRGQQVTLSCSPISGHRSVSWYQQTPGQGLQFLFEYFSETQRNKGNFPGRFSGRQFSNSRSEMNVSTLELGDSALYLCASRGQGADNSPLHFGNGTRLTVT.

The rearrangement links TRBV20-1 to TRBJ2-3; D is unclear. The CDR3 sequence is 17 residues long. Germline V gene data show CDR1 as DFQATT and CDR2 as SNEGSKA (reference sequence). V was trimmed by 0 bases and J by 3 bases, leaving 19 bases between them. The DNA of the CDR3 is TGCAGTGCTAGAGATCTCATCTCTGACAAGACAACAGATACGCAGTATTTT. It is translated as CSARDLISDKTTDTQYF.

To note about this clonotype: This is likely an artifact of a read error, given a far larger clone one base away. The chain recombines TRBV12-3 or TRBV12-4 with TRBJ2-4; the match to TRBD1 covers 10 bases. Judging by the DNA end, TRBJ2-1 fits better; the J call may be wrong. The CDR3 length is 15 residues. CDR3 DNA sequence: TGTGCCAGCAGCCGAACTGGACAGGGGGACAATAAGCAGTTCTTC. Its protein product is CASSRTGQGDNKQFF.

In this sample, this clonotype turned up many times. The V and J genes are TRBV11-3 and TRBJ2-5; 8 bases are a match to TRBD1. Germline assignment: CDR1 SGHNT and CDR2 YENEEA. The CDR3 sequence is 14 residues long. The J segment lost 3 bases and the V segment lost 5 bases, leaving 5 bases of the junction unmatched. CDR3 region: CASSLRQGKETQYF. CDR3 in DNA: TGTGCCAGCAGCCTCAGACAGGGGAAAGAGACCCAGTACTTC.

This clonotype was counted only a few times. This sequence joins TRBV2 and TRBJ2-3; D is unresolved. V shed 6 bases and J shed 2 bases, with 6 bases lying between them. Germline V lookup: CDR1 SNHLY, CDR2 FYNNEI. The CDR3 is 12 amino acids. CDR3 residues: CASRDDTDTQYF. The DNA of the CDR3 is TGTGCCAGCAGGGACGACACAGATACGCAGTATTTT.

This clonotype was observed many times. The chain links TRBV6-2 or TRBV6-3 to TRBJ1-1; the match to TRBD1 covers 7 bases. The CDR3 runs 17 residues. V dropped 10 bases and J dropped 0; count of bases not matched to a gene: 17. Germline CDR1 reads MNHEY; CDR2 reads SVGEGT. The CDR3 region is CATPGQKNLPMNTEAFF. The CDR3 DNA is TGTGCCACCCCGGGACAGAAAAACCTCCCGATGAACACTGAAGCTTTCTTT.

This clonotype was observed many times. The chain links TRBV28 to TRBJ1-5, with D maybe TRBD1 (6 bases). CDR1 is MDHEN, CDR2 SYDVKM, per germline. There are 14 residues in the CDR3. Trimming left V 3 bases short and J 6 bases short, with 12 bases between. The CDR3 DNA follows: TGTGCCAGCAGTTTTCGGGGGCTGGTTCAGCCCCAGCATTTT. Residues: CASSFRGLVQPQHF.

Many counts were recorded for this clonotype. V usage is TRBV28 and J usage is TRBJ1-2, with D possibly TRBD1 on 5 matching bases. Germline loops: CDR1 MDHEN, CDR2 SYDVKM. The germline V and J ends were trimmed by 11 bases and 5 bases, with 27 bases remaining between them. This CDR3 has 16 amino acids. The CDR3 loop reads CAWAPSQGRNRYGYTF. CDR3 DNA: TGTGCCTGGGCGCCTAGTCAGGGAAGAAATCGGTATGGCTACACCTTC.

Only a few counts were recorded for this clonotype. The V call is TRBV27, the J call TRBJ2-2, with D perhaps matching TRBD2 (5 bases). CDR3 length: 16 amino acids. With 5 bases removed from V and 4 bases from J, the gap between germline ends came to 17 bases. CDR1 and CDR2 from the germline V gene are MNHEY and SMNVEV (reference sequence). The CDR3 loop is CASSLLGPEGTGELFF. The CDR3 DNA is TGTGCCAGCAGTCTGCTCGGCCCCGAGGGCACCGGGGAGCTGTTTTTT.

This clonotype has at least ten counts. The chain recombines TRBV12-3 or TRBV12-4 with TRBJ1-5, with D uncertain. This CDR3 comprises 13 residues. V shed 6 bases and J shed 2 bases, with 8 bases lying between them. The CDR3 coding sequence is TGTGCCAGCAGATCATATGGCAATCAGCCCCAGCATTTT. It specifies CASRSYGNQPQHF.

Ten or more counts support this clonotype. J is TRBJ2-7 and V is TRBV28, with D possibly being TRBD1 or TRBD2 (5 bases each). The CDR3 is made up of 14 amino acids. Germline CDR1 MDHEN, CDR2 SYDVKM. V shed 6 bases and J shed 1 base, with 13 bases lying between them. This CDR3 reads CASSLLGASYEQYF. DNA for the CDR3: TGTGCCAGCAGCCTTCTCGGGGCGTCCTACGAGCAGTACTTC.